The present TCR beta chain was sequenced within a study of blood T cells in healthy people across ages. This clonotype was seen many times. Trimming removed 0 bases from V and 2 bases from J, with 6 bases in between. The CDR3 sequence is 14 residues long. Germline CDR1 and CDR2: WNHNN and SYGVQD (reference sequence). For the second PCR, which ran for roughly 7 to 11 cycles, a sample-barcoded 5' primer and a J-beta primer mix were used. The authors tagged each cDNA molecule using a template-switch adaptor with 12 random nucleotides. MiXCR, run by TCRdb on the 5' RACE reads, gives a single entry per CDR3 protein. Here the sample spans 1.5 million or so distinct CDR3 sequences, approximately 43% being singletons.

The receptor was derived from a woman aged 18-29 years in good health. The rearrangement links TRBV10-1 to TRBJ2-3; D unresolved. The sequenced material came from blood. In DNA form, the CDR3 reads TGCGCCAGCAGTGAGTCGCAGAACACAGATACGCAGTATTTT. Residues: CASSESQNTDTQYF.